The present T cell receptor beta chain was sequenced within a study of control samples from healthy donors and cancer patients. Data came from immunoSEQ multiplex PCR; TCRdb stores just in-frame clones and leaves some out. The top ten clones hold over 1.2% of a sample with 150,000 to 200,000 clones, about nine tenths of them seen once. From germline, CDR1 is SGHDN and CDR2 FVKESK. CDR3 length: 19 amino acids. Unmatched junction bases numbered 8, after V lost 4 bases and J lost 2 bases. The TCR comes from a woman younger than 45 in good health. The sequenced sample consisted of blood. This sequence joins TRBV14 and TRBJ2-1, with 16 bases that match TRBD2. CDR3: CASSPGLAGGVLPYNEQFF. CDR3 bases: TGTGCCAGCAGCCCGGGACTAGCGGGAGGGGTGCTCCCCTACAATGAGCAGTTCTTC.